A selection of T cell receptor beta chains follows, all from one sample in a study of regulatory T cells in long-lasting Graves disease. MiXCR, run by TCRdb on the multiplex PCR reads, gives a single entry per CDR3 protein. The data hold about 370,000 distinct CDR3 sequences, with 15% to 19% observed a single time. The specimen comprised peripheral blood mononuclear cells (PBMCs), sampled at new diagnosis, from a patient treated with antithyroid drugs. Receptor source: a female donor with Graves disease. Both conserved end residues are part of each CDR3. D genes are given only for firm matches. The size of a clone is reported for some rows only, either as once, few or many, or as a class for expanded clones.

D,J,V,length,size,CDR3,DNA
TRBD2,TRBJ2-7,TRBV27,16,many,CASSLFGSGSIDEQYF,TGTGCCAGCAGTTTATTCGGTAGCGGGAGTATCGACGAGCAGTACTTC
NA,TRBJ2-3,TRBV2,11,many,CASRVSDTQYF,TGTGCCAGCAGAGTATCGGATACGCAGTATTTT
NA,TRBJ2-7,TRBV6-9,16,NA,CASSYSYSPGTYEQYF,TGTGCCAGCAGTTACTCTTATTCCCCCGGGACCTACGAGCAGTACTTC
TRBD1,TRBJ2-1,TRBV27,15,many,CASSDRDRALNEQFF,TGTGCCAGCAGTGACCGGGACAGGGCCCTAAATGAGCAGTTCTTC
NA,TRBJ2-3,TRBV12-3/TRBV12-4,15,many,CASTLGEFRTDTQYF,TGTGCCAGCACTCTGGGGGAGTTTCGCACAGATACGCAGTATTTT
TRBD1,TRBJ1-5,TRBV30,15,many,CAWHSGTGSGQPQHF,TGTGCCTGGCACTCCGGGACAGGGTCCGGCCAGCCCCAGCATTTT
TRBD1,TRBJ1-2,TRBV28,15,few,CASSPATGSTYGYTF,TGTGCCAGCAGTCCGGCGACAGGGAGTACCTATGGCTACACCTTC
NA,TRBJ1-1,TRBV5-4,14,NA,CASSFIGGDTEAFF,TGTGCCAGCAGCTTTATCGGGGGAGACACTGAAGCTTTCTTT
NA,TRBJ2-7,TRBV7-2,16,many,CASSLVRSRRSYEQYF,TGTGCCAGCAGCTTAGTGCGCTCGCGGCGCTCCTACGAGCAGTACTTC
NA,TRBJ2-7,TRBV6-1,13,few,CASSEYSAYEQYF,TGTGCCAGCAGTGAATACAGTGCCTACGAGCAGTACTTC
NA,TRBJ1-5,TRBV29-1,12,many,CSVGGDDQPQHF,TGCAGCGTTGGGGGGGACGATCAGCCCCAGCATTTT
TRBD1,TRBJ1-2,TRBV6-5,15,many,CASSYIGQGGYGYTF,TGTGCCAGCAGTTACATAGGACAGGGTGGCTATGGCTACACCTTC
TRBD2,TRBJ2-3,TRBV12-3/TRBV12-4,16,many,CASSMGLAGGLDTQYF,TGTGCCAGCAGCATGGGACTAGCGGGAGGATTAGATACGCAGTATTTT
NA,TRBJ2-7,TRBV20-1,14,few,CSARVSQAPYEQYF,TGCAGTGCTAGAGTTTCGCAGGCACCCTACGAGCAGTACTTC
TRBD2,TRBJ2-7,TRBV7-6,16,NA,CASSRGGGGGGYEQYF,TGTGCCAGCAGCCGCGGTGGCGGAGGCGGGGGCTACGAGCAGTACTTC
NA,TRBJ1-5,TRBV12-3/TRBV12-4,15,many,CASSSDRTGHQPQHF,TGTGCCAGCAGCTCCGACAGGACGGGTCATCAGCCCCAGCATTTT
NA,TRBJ2-7,TRBV12-3/TRBV12-4,15,many,CASSLTGGNSYEQYF,TGTGCCAGCAGTTTAACCGGGGGCAACTCCTACGAGCAGTACTTC
NA,TRBJ2-2,TRBV3-1,15,few,CASTLGSPDTGELFF,TGTGCCAGCACCCTGGGCAGTCCGGACACCGGGGAGCTGTTTTTT
TRBD1,TRBJ1-1,TRBV27,19,many,CASSLIAGDRGDWRTEAFF,TGTGCCAGCAGTTTAATCGCAGGGGACAGGGGCGATTGGAGAACTGAAGCTTTCTTT
NA,TRBJ1-1,TRBV9,14,many,CASSGVGENTEAFF,TGTGCCAGCAGCGGTGTTGGAGAGAACACTGAAGCTTTCTTT
NA,TRBJ1-1,TRBV5-1,14,many,CASSWRHSNTEAFF,TGCGCCAGCAGTTGGAGACACTCAAACACTGAAGCTTTCTTT
TRBD2,TRBJ2-1,TRBV20-1,12,few,CSVDGRASEQFF,TGCAGTGTTGACGGGAGGGCGAGTGAGCAGTTCTTC
NA,TRBJ2-1,TRBV27,15,many,CASSSDTFTSGEQFF,TGTGCCAGCAGTTCCGATACCTTTACTAGTGGCGAGCAGTTCTTC
TRBD2,TRBJ2-7,TRBV2,14,many,CASSWEREYYEQYF,TGTGCCAGCAGTTGGGAGCGGGAGTACTACGAGCAGTACTTC
TRBD2,TRBJ2-1,TRBV20-1,13,many,CSARGGSHNEQFF,TGCAGTGCTAGGGGGGGGTCTCACAATGAGCAGTTCTTC
NA,TRBJ2-7,TRBV20-1,15,NA,CSARDLRHSSYEQYF,TGCAGTGCTAGAGATCTGCGACACAGCTCCTACGAGCAGTACTTC
NA,TRBJ2-2,TRBV2,15,many,CASRSWDTYTGELFF,TGTGCCAGCAGAAGTTGGGACACCTACACCGGGGAGCTGTTTTTT
NA,TRBJ2-2,TRBV11-2,13,NA,CASNSISTGELFF,TGTGCCAGCAACTCCATCTCTACAGGGGAGCTGTTTTTT
TRBD1,TRBJ1-2,TRBV10-3,14,many,CAIREGARNYGYTF,TGTGCCATCAGGGAGGGGGCCCGTAACTATGGCTACACCTTC
TRBD1,TRBJ2-5,TRBV7-3,13,many,CASSSGTGEPQYF,TGTGCCAGCAGCTCCGGGACAGGGGAGCCCCAGTACTTC
NA,TRBJ1-2,TRBV11-2,13,many,CASSPGARGGYTF,TGTGCCAGCAGCCCGGGGGCCCGCGGGGGCTACACCTTC
NA,TRBJ1-2,TRBV28,16,many,CASSAPPHLSHYGYTF,TGTGCCAGCAGTGCACCCCCCCACCTATCGCACTATGGCTACACCTTC
TRBD1,TRBJ2-1,TRBV28,18,many,CASSPARHRGKPYNEQFF,TGTGCCTCTTCCCCGGCCAGACACAGGGGGAAACCCTACAATGAGCAGTTCTTC
NA,TRBJ2-7,TRBV29-1,11,many,CSVVYGYEQYF,TGCAGCGTTGTGTACGGCTACGAGCAGTACTTC
NA,TRBJ1-1,TRBV10-3,15,many,CAISGSEGSGTEAFF,TGTGCCATCAGTGGTTCTGAGGGGTCAGGCACTGAAGCTTTCTTT
NA,TRBJ2-6,TRBV12-5,18,many,CASGIPGPGGSGANVLTF,TGTGCTAGTGGGATACCGGGCCCCGGCGGCTCTGGGGCCAACGTCCTGACTTTC
NA,TRBJ2-7,TRBV27,14,once,CASSVGINSYEQYF,TGTGCCAGCAGTGTCGGGATAAACTCCTACGAGCAGTACTTC
NA,TRBJ2-7,TRBV6-1,14,NA,CASTPSGATYEQYF,TGTGCCAGCACCCCCTCAGGGGCAACCTACGAGCAGTACTTC